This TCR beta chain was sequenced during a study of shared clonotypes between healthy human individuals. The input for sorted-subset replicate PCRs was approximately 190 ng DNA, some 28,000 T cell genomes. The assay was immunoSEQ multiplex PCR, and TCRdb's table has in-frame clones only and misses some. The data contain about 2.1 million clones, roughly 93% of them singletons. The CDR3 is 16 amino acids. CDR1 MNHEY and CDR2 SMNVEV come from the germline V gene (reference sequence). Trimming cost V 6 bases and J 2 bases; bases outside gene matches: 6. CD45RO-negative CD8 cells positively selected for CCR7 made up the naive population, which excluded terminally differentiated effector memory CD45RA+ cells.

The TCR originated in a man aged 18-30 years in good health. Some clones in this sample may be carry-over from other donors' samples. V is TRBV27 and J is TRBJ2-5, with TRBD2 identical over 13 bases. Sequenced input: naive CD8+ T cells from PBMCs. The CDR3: CASSPSGLAGQETQYF. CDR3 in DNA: TGTGCCAGCAGCCCCTCGGGACTAGCGGGACAAGAGACCCAGTACTTC.